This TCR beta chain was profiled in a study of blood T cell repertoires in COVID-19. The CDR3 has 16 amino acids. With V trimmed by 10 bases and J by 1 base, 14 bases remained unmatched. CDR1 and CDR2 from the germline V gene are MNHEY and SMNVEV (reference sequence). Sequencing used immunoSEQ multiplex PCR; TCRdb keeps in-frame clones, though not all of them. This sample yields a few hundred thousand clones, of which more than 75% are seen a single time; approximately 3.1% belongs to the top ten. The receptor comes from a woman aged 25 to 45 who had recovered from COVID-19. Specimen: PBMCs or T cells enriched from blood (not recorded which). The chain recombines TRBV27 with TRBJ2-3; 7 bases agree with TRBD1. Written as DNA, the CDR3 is TGTGCCACCGAACCTGAACAGGGGAGAGGCACAGATACGCAGTATTTT. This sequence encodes CATEPEQGRGTDTQYF.